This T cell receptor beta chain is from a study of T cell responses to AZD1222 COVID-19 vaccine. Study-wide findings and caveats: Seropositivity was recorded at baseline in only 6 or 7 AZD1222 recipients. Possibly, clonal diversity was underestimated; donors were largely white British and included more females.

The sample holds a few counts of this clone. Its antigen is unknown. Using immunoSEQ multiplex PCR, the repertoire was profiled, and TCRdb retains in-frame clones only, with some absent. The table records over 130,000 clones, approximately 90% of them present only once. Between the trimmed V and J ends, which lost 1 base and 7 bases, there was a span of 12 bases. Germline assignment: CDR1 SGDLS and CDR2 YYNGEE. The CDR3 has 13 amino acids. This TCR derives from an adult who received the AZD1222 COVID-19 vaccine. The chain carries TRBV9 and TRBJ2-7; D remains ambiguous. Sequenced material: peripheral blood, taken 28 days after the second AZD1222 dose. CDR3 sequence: CASSVLDSEEQYF. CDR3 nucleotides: TGTGCCAGCAGCGTATTAGACTCCGAGGAGCAGTACTTC.